These 17 T cell receptor beta chains came from one sample sequenced in a study of blood T cell repertoires in COVID-19. Only in-frame clones appear in the TCRdb table, and some are missing; sequencing was by immunoSEQ multiplex PCR. The sample holds approximately 270,000 clones, around 90% seen once. Sample: peripheral blood. The origin of the receptors is a man aged 50 or older with acute or convalescent COVID-19.

The chain has TRBV7-2 and TRBJ1-3, with no clear D. V was cut by 4 bases and J by 0 bases, with 16 bases left in between. The CDR3 is made up of 17 amino acids. Germline-derived CDR1 and CDR2 are SGHTA and FQGNSA. In nucleotides, the CDR3 is TGTGCCAGCAGCTCAGGAAGGCTTTCGAGCTCTGGAAACACCATATATTTT. Amino acids: CASSSGRLSSSGNTIYF.

CDR3: CASSVGTSGGTDTQYF. The CDR3 nucleotides are TGCGCCAGCAGCGTAGGGACTAGCGGGGGCACAGATACGCAGTATTTT. The gene calls are TRBV5-1 and TRBJ2-3; TRBD2 agrees at 13 bases. Germline CDR1 SGHRS, CDR2 YFSETQ. Germline trimming cut 4 bases from V and 1 base from J; bases unmatched to any gene: 3. The CDR3 is 16 amino acids.

This clone was observed once. This sequence joins TRBV21-1 and TRBJ1-1. TRBV21-1 is noted as a pseudogene. The CDR3 is 13 amino acids. In DNA form, the CDR3 reads TGTGCCAGCAGCAGTATAATGAACACTGAAGCTTTCTTT. It yields the protein CASSSIMNTEAFF.

J is TRBJ1-1 and V is TRBV25-1; 8 bases align to TRBD1. J lost 11 bases, V lost 2 bases, and 13 bases had no gene match. Germline CDR1 and CDR2: MGHDK and SYGVNS. The CDR3 is 15 amino acids. The chain's CDR3 is CASSEPGTGGRRAFF. DNA for the CDR3: TGTGCCAGCAGTGAACCCGGGACAGGTGGAAGGAGGGCTTTCTTT.

The count of this clone is one. This chain joins TRBV24-1 and TRBJ2-3; 8 bases fit TRBD2. Per germline, CDR1 KGHDR and CDR2 SFDVKD. The CDR3 is made up of 16 amino acids. The trim removed 4 bases at V and 6 bases at J, leaving 11 bases unmatched. CDR3 DNA sequence: TGTGCCACCAGTGACGCCGGGACCCGGGAGGGGGATACGCAGTATTTT. Translating gives CATSDAGTREGDTQYF.

The chain couples TRBV29-1 to TRBJ2-1; 9 bases map to TRBD2. Germline values: CDR1 SQVTM, CDR2 ANQGSEA. The trim removed 3 bases at V and 7 bases at J, leaving 7 bases unmatched. The CDR3 consists of 14 residues. The CDR3 here is CSVDRGGAPNEQFF. The CDR3 DNA sequence: TGCAGCGTTGACCGCGGGGGGGCCCCGAATGAGCAGTTCTTC.

The rearrangement links TRBV19 to TRBJ2-1; 8 bases map to TRBD2. CDR1 and CDR2 (germline): LNHDA, SQIVND (reference sequence). V dropped 2 bases and J dropped 0; count of bases not matched to a gene: 18. The CDR3 length is 21 residues. CDR3 nucleotides: TGTGCCAGTAGTATAAATAGCGGGGCCTTTGGCCTTGGGGGCTCCTACAATGAGCAGTTCTTC. Amino acids: CASSINSGAFGLGGSYNEQFF.

The chain's CDR3 is CASSVHRETYGYTF. The CDR3 nucleotides read TGCGCCAGCAGCGTCCACAGGGAAACGTATGGCTACACCTTC. This chain uses TRBV5-1 with TRBJ1-2; a possible D gene is TRBD1 (6 bases). The CDR3 runs 14 residues. V lost 4 bases, J lost 5 bases, and 15 bases lay in between. Germline CDR1 SGHRS, CDR2 YFSETQ. Based on the CDR3 plus reference TRBV5-1 and TRBJ1-2, the full variable domain is KAGVTQTPRYLIKTRGQQVTLSCSPISGHRSVSWYQQTPGQGLQFLFEYFSETQRNKGNFPGRFSGRQFSNSRSEMNVSTLELGDSALYLCASSVHRETYGYTFGSGTRLTVV.

V usage is TRBV9 and J usage is TRBJ2-7; 7 positions match TRBD1. CDR1 and CDR2 (germline): SGDLS, YYNGEE. The CDR3 length is 13 residues. With V trimmed by 0 bases and J by 6 bases, 3 bases remained unmatched. This CDR3 is CASSVADRAEQYF. Written as DNA, the CDR3 is TGTGCCAGCAGCGTAGCCGACAGGGCCGAGCAGTACTTC.

The chain links TRBV30 to TRBJ2-1; 7 bases are a match to TRBD2. Germline lookup yields CDR1 GTSNPN and CDR2 SVGIG (reference sequence). V shed 5 bases, J shed 4 bases, and the junction held 8 bases outside the gene matches. The length of the CDR3 is 14 residues. The CDR3 protein is CAWDGSSGYNEQFF. CDR3 in DNA: TGTGCCTGGGATGGGTCTAGCGGTTACAATGAGCAGTTCTTC.

V is TRBV30 and J is TRBJ1-1, with 9 bases that match TRBD1. The CDR3 contains 13 residues. Germline assignment: CDR1 GTSNPN and CDR2 SVGIG (reference sequence). J was trimmed by 10 bases and V by 4 bases; bases with no gene match: 10. CDR3: CAWNQLTGGIAFF. The CDR3 DNA reads TGTGCCTGGAACCAATTAACAGGGGGCATAGCTTTCTTT. The full variable domain, completed using reference TRBV30 and TRBJ1-1, is SQTIHQWPATLVQPVGSPLSLECTVEGTSNPNLYWYRQAAGRGLQLLFYSVGIGQISSEVPQNLSASRPQDRQFILSSKKLLLSDSGFYLCAWNQLTGGIAFFGQGTRLTVV.

This clone has a single count. The chain combines TRBV4-1 with TRBJ2-1, with TRBD2 matching 10 bases. CDR3 length: 16 residues. With 2 bases clipped from V and 6 bases from J, the junction kept 7 bases outside the gene matches. Germline CDR1 is MGHRA and CDR2 is YSYEKL. This CDR3 is CASSQFSSGGGNEQFF. CDR3 nucleotide sequence: TGCGCCAGCAGCCAATTTTCTAGCGGGGGTGGCAATGAGCAGTTCTTC.

This chain connects TRBV10-3 to TRBJ2-3, with TRBD1 matching 7 bases. The V gene end was trimmed by 7 bases and the J gene end by 2 bases; junction bases not matched to a gene: 9. Germline assignment: CDR1 ENHRY and CDR2 SYGVKD. CDR3 length: 15 residues. In nucleotides, the CDR3 is TGTGCCATCACGCGTGGGGACAGCCTCACAGATACGCAGTATTTT. It codes for CAITRGDSLTDTQYF.

This CDR3 is CASSSDNSFSGYTF. CDR3 DNA: TGTGCCAGCAGCTCGGACAACTCCTTCAGCGGCTACACCTTC. V is TRBV7-9 and J is TRBJ1-2; the D gene is possibly TRBD1 (5 bases). The CDR3 is 14 amino acids. Trimming cost V 4 bases and J 8 bases, with 17 bases left between them. CDR1 SEHNR and CDR2 FQNEAQ come from the germline V gene (reference sequence).

Worth noting for this clone: A junction boundary mismatches the germline segment, possibly from a read error. The chain is built from TRBV6-5 and TRBJ1-6; TRBD1 aligns across 9 bases. The CDR3 length is 15 residues. Germline CDR1 reads MNHEY; CDR2 reads SVGAGI. The CDR3 spells CASTYRTGDNSPLHF. Here the CDR3 DNA reads TGTGCCAGCACTTACCGGACAGGGGATAATTCACCCCTCCACTTT.

The gene calls are TRBV9 and TRBJ1-3, with D maybe TRBD1 (5 bases). The CDR3 consists of 17 residues. Germline CDR1 and CDR2: SGDLS and YYNGEE. The ends were cut back, 3 bases at V and 0 bases at J, with 16 bases in the middle. For the CDR3, the DNA is TGTGCCAGCAGCGGCCCGGCAGGACACTTCTCTGGAAACACCATATATTTT. Residues: CASSGPAGHFSGNTIYF.

The V and J genes are TRBV30 and TRBJ1-5; D is uncertain. The ends were cut back, 2 bases at V and 2 bases at J, with 7 bases in the middle. The CDR3 has 13 amino acids. Germline lookup yields CDR1 GTSNPN and CDR2 SVGIG (reference sequence). CDR3 in DNA: TGTGCCTGGAGTCCGGGTCGCAATCAGCCCCAGCATTTT. Its translation: CAWSPGRNQPQHF.